Presented here are 15 T cell receptor beta chains from one specimen sequenced in a study of identical twins. TCRdb ran MiXCR on the 5' RACE reads and lists one entry per CDR3 protein. Of 350,000 to 450,000 distinct CDR3 sequences in the sample, about a fifth were seen once. The sample consisted of naive T cells sorted from blood. The receptors here all came from a man over 45 in good health.

The CDR3 DNA is TGTGCCAGCAGTGCGGGGTCGACCCAGTACTTC. Amino acids: CASSAGSTQYF. This chain joins TRBV25-1 and TRBJ2-5; D perhaps matches TRBD2 (5 bases). The germline CDR1 and CDR2 sequences are MGHDK and SYGVNS. The CDR3 has 11 residues. V lost 4 bases and J lost 7, with 7 bases in between.

This clonotype occurred many times. The chain carries TRBV7-2 and TRBJ2-7, with 8 positions matching TRBD2. Germline values: CDR1 SGHTA, CDR2 FQGNSA. The CDR3 loop spans 15 amino acids. Trimming at V came to 4 bases and at J to 4 bases, leaving 9 bases not matched to a gene. The CDR3 coding sequence is TGTGCCAGCAGCTCACAGGGACTAGTTGGTTACGAGCAGTACTTC. Residues: CASSSQGLVGYEQYF.

This chain uses TRBV9 with TRBJ2-7, with D perhaps TRBD1 or TRBD2 (5 bases each). From germline, CDR1 is SGDLS and CDR2 YYNGEE. There are 15 residues in the CDR3. Trimming took off 4 bases at V and 4 bases at J, with 18 bases between the two ends. CDR3 residues: CASSPSRGTVYEQYF. CDR3 sequence (DNA): TGTGCCAGCAGCCCTAGTAGAGGGACCGTGTACGAGCAGTACTTC.

On this clonotype: One base away lies a much larger clone, so this may be a sequencing read error. This chain connects TRBV10-3 to TRBJ2-2; 11 nucleotides line up with TRBD2. Germline V lookup: CDR1 ENHRY, CDR2 SYGVKD. This CDR3 comprises 14 residues. The DNA for the CDR3 is TGTGCCATAAAAGGGACTAGCGGTACCGAGGAGCTGTTTTTT. Encoded protein: CAIKGTSGTEELFF.

This clonotype was seen at least ten times. The chain recombines TRBV5-1 with TRBJ2-3, with D possibly called TRBD1 or TRBD2 (5 bases each). CDR1 and CDR2 from the germline V gene are SGHRS and YFSETQ. The CDR3 extends over 14 amino acids. Trimming took 7 bases from V and 2 from J, leaving 14 bases between them. DNA for the CDR3: TGCGCCAGCGACAGAGGAGGCGACACAGATACGCAGTATTTT. Its protein is CASDRGGDTDTQYF.

This clonotype came up a few times. This chain uses TRBV20-1 with TRBJ2-5; 8 nucleotides align to TRBD1. Germline loops: CDR1 DFQATT, CDR2 SNEGSKA (reference sequence). After removal of 1 base from V and 1 base from J, the junction contained 5 bases not matched to a gene. CDR3 size: 15 residues. This CDR3 reads CSARVGDRPQETQYF. The CDR3, as DNA: TGCAGTGCTAGAGTCGGGGACAGGCCCCAAGAGACCCAGTACTTC.

This clonotype was seen once. J is TRBJ2-7 and V is TRBV29-1; TRBD1 agrees at 8 bases. CDR3 length equals 13 residues. V lost 6 bases to trimming and J lost 5 bases; unmatched junction nucleotides: 9. CDR1 SQVTM and CDR2 ANQGSEA come from the germline V gene. CDR3 sequence reads: CSVSRGRLDEQYF. CDR3 bases: TGCAGCGTCTCCAGGGGGCGGTTAGACGAGCAGTACTTC.

The rearrangement joins TRBV20-1 to TRBJ2-7; TRBD1 agrees at 9 bases. Unmatched junction bases numbered 12, after V lost 4 bases and J lost 8 bases. The CDR3 is 14 residues long. Per germline, CDR1 DFQATT and CDR2 SNEGSKA (reference sequence). CDR3 sequence (DNA): TGCAGTGCTAATCAGCCGGGACAGGGCTTGAAGCAGTACTTC. Its translation is CSANQPGQGLKQYF.

This clonotype was detected a few times. V gene TRBV12-3 or TRBV12-4 combines with J gene TRBJ2-1; 7 bases map to TRBD2. The CDR3 has 18 residues. Trimming removed 5 bases from V and 4 bases from J; junction bases left unmatched: 17. This CDR3 reads CASSKLRGSSSSYNEQFF. Written as DNA, the CDR3 is TGTGCCAGCAGTAAATTACGCGGGAGCTCTTCTTCTTACAATGAGCAGTTCTTC.

This clonotype has only a few counts. The chain joins TRBV6-1 to TRBJ2-1; the D is unclear. The germline CDR1 and CDR2 sequences are MNHNS and SASEGT. This CDR3 is 14 amino acids long. The V end lost 5 bases, the J end lost 3 bases, and 11 bases lay between the germline ends. In DNA, the CDR3 is TGTGCCAGCAGTCATGGACGATACTACAATGAGCAGTTCTTC. Its protein product is CASSHGRYYNEQFF.

This clonotype has ten or more counts. This chain uses TRBV20-1 with TRBJ2-2, with D possibly matching TRBD1 (7 bases). The germline gives CDR1 DFQATT, CDR2 SNEGSKA (reference sequence). V shed 0 bases and J shed 3 bases, with 14 bases lying between them. The CDR3 contains 16 residues. Written as DNA, the CDR3 is TGCAGTGCTAGAGATAGGATCAGGGGGGACACCGGGGAGCTGTTTTTT. Encoded protein: CSARDRIRGDTGELFF.

This clonotype showed up just a few times. This chain joins TRBV12-3 or TRBV12-4 and TRBJ2-7; D is unresolved. Trimming took off 6 bases at V and 2 bases at J, with 11 bases between the two ends. This CDR3 is built from 13 residues. The CDR3 coding sequence is TGTGCCAGCAGCTCGGGCCTGCCCTACGAGCAGTACTTC. Translating it yields CASSSGLPYEQYF.

The gene calls are TRBV20-1 and TRBJ2-3; a weak D match, TRBD1 (6 bases). Germline V gene lookup returns CDR1 DFQATT and CDR2 SNEGSKA (reference sequence). The CDR3 has 15 residues. V dropped 6 bases and J dropped 2 bases, with 18 bases sitting between them. Here the CDR3 reads CSAGSGHISTDTQYF. The CDR3 DNA sequence: TGCAGTGCAGGATCGGGACACATATCCACAGATACGCAGTATTTT.

Many counts were recorded for this clonotype. J is TRBJ2-2 and V is TRBV6-5; no clear D gene. CDR3 length equals 14 residues. With 3 bases removed from V and 1 base from J, the gap between germline ends came to 6 bases. In germline, CDR1 is MNHEY, CDR2 SVGAGI. Here the CDR3 DNA reads TGTGCCAGCAGTTATTGGTTGAACACCGGGGAGCTGTTTTTT. Its translation: CASSYWLNTGELFF.

V usage is TRBV4-3 and J usage is TRBJ2-1, with D unclear. The V end was cut by 0 bases, the J end by 5 bases, with 11 bases between. Germline values: CDR1 LGHNA, CDR2 YSLEER. CDR3 size: 15 residues. The CDR3 DNA reads TGCGCCAGCAGCCAAGAGTTTGCAAGAAACAATGAGCAGTTCTTC. It yields the protein CASSQEFARNNEQFF.